This T cell receptor beta chain was sequenced in a study of cytomegalovirus exposure and HLA in healthy donors (dated by TCRdb to the late 2010s). Context from the whole study: An earlier analysis of around 600 of the donors reported more than 250 Gb of sequence data and roughly 100 million unique TCR beta sequences from some 180 million T cells. Roughly 290 gigabases of sequencing data and around 88 million unique TCR sequences made up an early release that covered about 640 HLA-typed donors. The genetic ancestry cluster associated with self-reported Caucasian donors included 81% of the approximately 400 genotyped donors. The study aimed to test whether cataloging public T cell receptors could reveal signatures of past pathogen exposure. The study used immunosequencing to profile the T cell repertoires of more than 650 subjects and linked those repertoires to cytomegalovirus serostatus. Along with the approximately 700-subject first cohort, a separate validation cohort of over 90 different subjects was used. To predict cytomegalovirus infection status, the study combined high-throughput TCR immunosequencing, statistical association of individual TCRs with disease status, and machine learning. To study patterns of TCR occurrence, a later analysis re-analyzed previously published TCR beta repertoires from several hundred donors and added high-resolution HLA genotyping. The later analysis used no new phenotypic data to find candidate immune exposures, relying instead on TCR beta sequences and their occurrence across donors. In an earlier analysis of 500 to 650 of the donors, high-throughput TCR beta sequencing was used to judge whether each TCR beta V gene segment behaved as functional or pseudogenic. Donor age, sex, ethnicity and CMV serostatus were collected together with the repertoire data. A later genetic analysis took genome-wide SNP genotypes for about three fifths of the 666 donors and used that subset as a discovery cohort. Every discovery cohort repertoire had been produced on one sequencing platform. Class I and class II HLA loci were covered by the typing at four-digit resolution. Typing coverage varied by locus: about 620-630 donors for A, B, C, DRB1 and DQB1; approximately 500 for DQA1; nearly 610 for DPA1; 450 to 480 for DPB1. Several DR-DQ haplotypes were handled as single units for association and clustering, since linkage in the cohort was strong. Among over 350 genotyped donors of the cohort, an average of around 240,000 unique TCR beta nucleotide sequences were sequenced per donor, around 20% of them non-productive.

Points on this clone: The antigen this receptor binds is unknown. One base away there is no much larger clone; base qualities are not given.

Beyond this particular receptor, the publication reports: In a later analysis, the rate of TCR association differed among HLA loci, with DRB1 alleles having the most associated TCRs and HLA-C alleles having the fewest. In an earlier analysis of 500 to 650 of the donors, most TCR beta V segments appeared in productive rearrangements about 87% or about 30% of the time, broadly matching IMGT annotations. Correlated functional status among segregating V segments might be attributable to linkage disequilibrium, but an unknown experimental factor could not be ruled out. A later genetic analysis reported fewer N-insertions in productive TCRs among donors in an Asian-associated ancestry cluster than the roughly 620-donor mean. HLA typing was unavailable for some donors at each locus, so association tests used only the typed subset. A group of highly shared sequence variants was considered likely to be a technical artifact of the sequencing pipeline. Some IMGT-functional V segments, including TRBV6-2 and TRBV6-3, could not be distinguished by the 87-base-pair reads and were therefore excluded. Roughly uniform sequencing depth across donors was assumed in presence/absence analyses, although this assumption may not hold. While some public TCRs were present in many individuals, most TCR sequences turned up only very rarely across donors. In the study, approximately 150 TCR beta chains were listed as associated with cytomegalovirus. Because counts were too low, seventeen rarely observed V segments, including chromosome 9 orphons, were excluded from the earlier analysis of several hundred of the donors. According to a later analysis, parvovirus B19, influenza, CMV and Epstein-Barr virus appeared linked to several top co-occurrence clusters. Compared with equally common non-associated chains, HLA-associated TCR beta chains in a later analysis were more clonally expanded and had lower generation probabilities. A further reported finding was that TCR beta sequences accurately predicted the HLA-A and HLA-B alleles for most subjects in the first cohort. A later analysis found that most CMV-associated TCR beta chains appeared HLA-restricted, with HLA associations seemingly driven largely by CMV exposure. The cohort was sequenced for TCR beta chains only, and without alpha or paired-chain data the features that could be detected were limited. V-gene and J-gene trimming of TCR beta chains was associated with a missense DCLRE1C variant in a later genetic analysis, and the association was replicated in an independent cohort. Three of the identified cytomegalovirus-associated TCR beta chains were confirmed in vitro to be specific for cytomegalovirus antigens. Specific HLA alleles were associated with roughly 17,000 TCR beta sequences at a false discovery rate of 0.05 in a later analysis. Cytomegalovirus status was reported to be diagnosed by the classifier with high specificity and sensitivity in both the original and validation cohorts. Strong co-occurrence of HLA alleles, especially DR and DQ, made assigning TCR associations to individual alleles difficult. It was suggested by the authors that the approach could potentially be generalized to other disease states and immunological phenotypes. CMV serostatus was the only immune exposure information available for the cohort.

V is reduced by 5 bases and J by 4 bases, leaving a spacing of 17 bases between them. Reading from cysteine to phenylalanine, the CDR3 counts 15 amino acids. Left in the record is the CDR3 DNA by itself, 45 bases read in frame from the first base. The germline V gene supplies CDR1 MNHNS and CDR2 SASEGT. The cohort comprised under 700 healthy bone marrow donors. At the time of sampling, every cohort member was nominally healthy, though immune exposures that went unrecorded were likely present. The donor was CMV seronegative and belonged to the group of over 350 seronegative cohort members. Every donor gave a peripheral blood sample, and the peripheral blood mononuclear cells from that sample were used for TCR beta sequencing. Genomic DNA extraction from the blood cell samples was performed with the Qiagen DNeasy Blood Extraction Kit. The library relied on the immunoSEQ multiplex PCR assay. The multiplex PCR relied on a mix of 60 forward primers for TCR Vbeta segments and 13 reverse primers for TCR Jbeta segments. The CDR3 region of rearranged TCR beta genes was amplified from genomic DNA with a multiplex PCR assay. Amplified TCR beta libraries were sequenced as 87-base-pair reads on the Illumina HiSeq System. In the source study's methods: A later analysis counted some 80 million unique TCR beta chains across the 550 to 800 repertoires, and 10 million to 11 million of these chains were shared by at least two donors. Raw reads were error-corrected and collapsed into unique sequences by a nearest-neighbor algorithm in which closely related sequences were merged to remove PCR and sequencing errors. To assign V, D and J gene segments, CDR3 sequences were aligned to IMGT reference sequences. For a sequence to be retained, a match of at least six nucleotides to both a V gene segment and a J gene segment was required. A rearrangement counted as productive if the CDR3 had no stop codons and remained in frame with V and J, and every other rearrangement counted as non-productive. Following IMGT convention, CDR3 was defined as the stretch from the second conserved V-encoded cysteine to the conserved J-encoded phenylalanine. In an earlier analysis of approximately 500 of the donors, sequences lacking an unambiguous match to a single V gene segment were excluded. In an earlier analysis of some 590 of the donors, a V segment was called functional when productive rearrangements were above 56.7%, and segregating when the standard deviation between donors exceeded 5%. A statistical classification framework was built for diagnosing cytomegalovirus status from the catalog of TCR beta chain sequences. V and J gene assignment, in a later analysis, came from comparing TCR nucleotide sequences with IMGT/GENE-DB human TR gene sequences. A later analysis assigned CDR3 sequences and most-parsimonious VDJ recombination scenarios with the TCRdist pipeline. A later analysis defined each TCR beta chain by its CDR3 amino acid sequence plus V-gene family, and excluded reads lacking a unique V-gene family. As a way to deal with suspected cross-contamination and a sequencing artifact, a later analysis dropped 592 nucleotide sequences that were highly shared and had low generation probability. For each public chain, a later analysis derived a clonal expansion index from normalized ranks of inferred template counts within each repertoire. In a later analysis, generation probabilities were computed using a VDJ recombination model fitted to out-of-frame rearrangements, and the results were checked against IGoR. In a later analysis, TCR-TCR, TCR-HLA and TCR-CMV co-occurrence was scored with hypergeometric tests, and a repertoire-size bias correction was applied to TCR pairs. False discovery rates were estimated in a later analysis by permuting HLA or CMV assignments 20 times. A later analysis grouped co-occurring TCRs with DBSCAN, adding TCRdist sequence similarity when clustering within HLA-allele-positive subsets. For co-occurrence clustering, repertoires with fewer than 30,000 or more than 120,000 public chains were excluded, along with 5 or 6 repertoires with anomalous nucleotide sharing. Imported from immuneACCESS, the table was reduced by TCRdb to in-frame sequences with V and J called. These copies leave out some clones; in studies compared against another copy, an unresolved V gene accounts for under half, and the cause of the remainder is not known. The DNA was the basis for D and trimming; V, J and clone size are from that table. Here the sample has roughly 190,000 clones; 60% to 85% occur a single time. The top ten hold 1.6% of the sample.

The specimen sequenced was PBMCs. The chain is made from TRBV6-1 and TRBJ1-2; TRBD1 is a weak D gene call, 5 bases matching. This TCR was sampled from a woman aged 18-35 years in good health and CMV-seronegative. In nucleotides, the sequence is TGTGCCAGCAGTCAAGTCCTGCAGGGAACCTATGGCTACACCTTC. The resulting protein is CASSQVLQGTYGYTF.